The 3 T cell receptor beta chains presented below share a single source sample, sequenced in a study of cytomegalovirus exposure and HLA in healthy donors. The PCR had 60 Vbeta and 13 Jbeta primers. Assay: immunoSEQ multiplex PCR; the TCRdb copy retains only in-frame clones and omits some. The data contain over 150,000 clones, 70% to 90% of them singletons. Sequencing was carried out using PBMCs. The receptors shown here come from a woman aged 25 to 39 in good health and CMV-seropositive.

The V call is TRBV6-1, the J call TRBJ1-2; 7 bases agree with TRBD1. The germline V gene has CDR1 MNHNS and CDR2 SASEGT. V lost 5 bases, J lost 7 bases, and 7 bases stayed unmatched. This CDR3 contains 13 residues. The CDR3 coding sequence is TGTGCCAGCAGTCCAGACAGGGTTCTTGGCTACACCTTC. It specifies CASSPDRVLGYTF.

The J gene is TRBJ1-2, the V gene TRBV7-9; D gene ambiguous. V lost 1 base, J lost 8 bases, and 20 bases lay in between. The CDR3 length is 16 residues. The germline V gene has CDR1 SEHNR and CDR2 FQNEAQ (reference sequence). CDR3 amino acids: CASSLVPHGGSQGYTF. Here the CDR3 DNA reads TGTGCCAGCAGCTTAGTTCCCCACGGAGGTTCGCAGGGCTACACCTTC.

The rearrangement links TRBV28 to TRBJ1-2, with TRBD1 identical over 7 bases. This CDR3 contains 15 residues. In germline, CDR1 is MDHEN, CDR2 SYDVKM. Trimming cost V 6 bases and J 3 bases; bases outside gene matches: 10. This CDR3 is CASSLTGVLHYGYTF. CDR3 DNA: TGTGCCAGCAGCCTAACAGGGGTTCTGCACTATGGCTACACCTTC.